This entry lists 6 T cell receptor beta chains sequenced from one sample in a study of T-cell memory formation after mild COVID-19. MiXCR, applied by TCRdb to the 5' RACE reads, yields one record per CDR3 protein. The sample includes hundreds of thousands of distinct CDR3 sequences, around 27% of them seen just once. Sequenced input: PBMCs or a T cell subset sorted from them (not recorded which). All receptors derive from an adult woman who had mild COVID-19 (a few samples of this study predate the infection). Cell type and time point are not known.

The rearrangement links TRBV20-1 to TRBJ2-6; D gene uncertain. The CDR3 totals 17 residues. The germline gives CDR1 DFQATT, CDR2 SNEGSKA (reference sequence). V was clipped by 2 bases and J by 0 bases, with 14 bases between them. The CDR3 coding sequence is TGCAGTGCTAGAATTCTGACTTCCTGCTCTGGGGCCAACGTCCTGACTTTC. It codes for CSARILTSCSGANVLTF.

A few counts support this clonotype. The rearrangement joins TRBV9 to TRBJ2-7, with a tentative D call TRBD1 (6 bases). Germline lookup yields CDR1 SGDLS and CDR2 YYNGEE. CDR3 length: 15 amino acids. The V end was cut by 0 bases, the J end by 2 bases, with 12 bases between. As DNA, the CDR3 is TGTGCCAGCAGCGTAGCTCCCGACAGGACCTACGAGCAGTACTTC. The encoded protein is CASSVAPDRTYEQYF.

This clonotype was counted between two and nine times. The rearrangement joins TRBV11-2 to TRBJ2-3; 8 positions agree with TRBD2. The CDR3 loop spans 16 amino acids. In germline, CDR1 is SGHAT, CDR2 FQNNGV. The V and J ends lost 4 bases and 4 bases, in that order; junction bases with no gene match: 10. CDR3 sequence reads: CASSWQGLGKADTQYF. The CDR3 DNA is TGTGCCAGCAGCTGGCAGGGACTAGGGAAGGCAGATACGCAGTATTTT.

This chain links TRBV12-3 or TRBV12-4 with TRBJ2-3; D is possibly TRBD2 (5 bases). The CDR3 spans 16 residues. Trimming removed 4 bases at V and 3 bases at J, with 17 bases between. This chain's CDR3 is CASSSVLDVGTDTQYF. CDR3 nucleotide sequence: TGTGCCAGCAGTTCCGTACTAGACGTGGGTACAGATACGCAGTATTTT.

This clonotype showed up just a few times. V usage is TRBV5-5 and J usage is TRBJ2-1; perhaps D is TRBD1 or TRBD2 (5 bases each). Trimming removed 3 bases at V and 0 bases at J, with 19 bases between. The CDR3 spans 18 residues. The germline gives CDR1 SGHKS, CDR2 YYEKEE (reference sequence). Here the CDR3 reads CASSYRWDGESSYNEQFF. CDR3 coding DNA: TGTGCCAGCAGCTACCGCTGGGACGGCGAGAGCTCCTACAATGAGCAGTTCTTC.

This clonotype was counted between two and nine times. This rearrangement joins TRBV12-3 or TRBV12-4 to TRBJ2-7; D tentatively fits TRBD1 or TRBD2 (5 bases each). V was cut by 7 bases and J by 12 bases, with 19 bases left in between. The CDR3 length is 12 residues. The CDR3 region has the DNA TGTGCCAGCACCTTAGGGGCCGGGACCTTGTACTTC. This codes for CASTLGAGTLYF.